The 32 T cell receptor beta chains given below trace back to one sample, sequenced in a study of technical replicates of blood from a few donors. TCRdb's table, derived via immunoSEQ multiplex PCR, lists solely in-frame clones and lacks some. The sample holds about 75,000 clones, around 97% seen once. The sequencing input was T cells isolated from PBMCs. The receptors were gathered from a human donor in good health.

V gene TRBV10-3 combines with J gene TRBJ1-1; possibly TRBD1 for D (5 bases). The CDR3 extends over 13 amino acids. V lost 6 bases to trimming and J lost 1 base, with 9 bases between them. Looked up from germline, CDR1 is ENHRY and CDR2 is SYGVKD. CDR3 DNA: TGTGCCATCAGGGCAGACAGGAACACTGAAGCTTTCTTT. Residues: CAIRADRNTEAFF.

The chain recombines TRBV5-1 with TRBJ2-7, with TRBD1 identical over 10 bases. V lost 4 bases, J lost 2 bases, and 9 bases stayed unmatched. CDR1 is SGHRS, CDR2 YFSETQ, per germline. The CDR3 extends over 16 amino acids. CDR3: CASSLPGDRGTYEQYF. The CDR3, as DNA: TGCGCCAGCAGCCTACCGGGGGACAGGGGTACCTACGAGCAGTACTTC.

This clone occurred a few times. The rearrangement links TRBV18 to TRBJ1-1; 7 positions match TRBD1. CDR1 and CDR2 (germline): KGHSH, LQKENI. The CDR3 consists of 15 residues. The ends lost 3 bases at V and 7 bases at J; junction bases unmatched: 11. The CDR3 sequence: CASSPVNRGTGEAFF. The DNA of the CDR3 is TGTGCCAGCTCACCCGTAAACAGGGGAACGGGTGAAGCTTTCTTT.

This chain uses TRBV4-3 with TRBJ2-3; D unclear. Trimming left V 1 base short and J 4 bases short, with 12 bases between. This CDR3 is 15 amino acids long. Germline CDR1 reads LGHNA; CDR2 reads YSLEER. CDR3 sequence: CASSQGHRSPDTQYF. The CDR3 DNA sequence: TGCGCCAGCAGCCAAGGACACAGATCTCCAGATACGCAGTATTTT.

The chain joins TRBV6-5 to TRBJ1-5; the D is unclear. Germline values: CDR1 MNHEY, CDR2 SVGAGI. This CDR3 comprises 13 residues. Trimming pared 4 bases from V and 2 bases from J, leaving 6 bases between. The CDR3 reads CASSFGGNQPQHF. The CDR3 region has the DNA TGTGCCAGCAGTTTTGGAGGCAATCAGCCCCAGCATTTT.

The chain has TRBV2 and TRBJ1-1, with D unresolved. This CDR3 has 12 residues. Germline-derived CDR1 and CDR2 are SNHLY and FYNNEI. V gave up 10 bases and J gave up 0 bases, with 9 bases separating them. The CDR3 loop reads CATTDMNTEAFF. In nucleotides, the CDR3 is TGTGCCACTACAGACATGAACACTGAAGCTTTCTTT. Full variable domain (rest looked up from reference TRBV2 and TRBJ1-1): EPEVTQTPSHQVTQMGQEVILRCVPISNHLYFYWYRQILGQKVEFLVSFYNNEISEKSEIFDDQFSVERPDGSNFTLKIRSTKLEDSAMYFCATTDMNTEAFFGQGTRLTVV.

The chain's CDR3 is CASSEGSGRYNEQFF. CDR3 DNA sequence: TGTGCCAGCAGTGAAGGTAGCGGGAGATACAATGAGCAGTTCTTC. The chain joins TRBV6-1 to TRBJ2-1; TRBD2 matches at 9 bases. This CDR3 is built from 15 residues. V lost 1 base, J lost 4 bases, and 2 bases stayed unmatched. From germline, CDR1 is MNHNS and CDR2 SASEGT.

The chain has TRBV19 and TRBJ1-3; possibly TRBD1 for D (5 bases). The CDR3 runs to 15 residues. Germline loops: CDR1 LNHDA, CDR2 SQIVND (reference sequence). Trimming removed 2 bases at V and 0 bases at J, with 8 bases between. The CDR3 DNA follows: TGTGCCAGTAGTATACCCACAGGCTCTGGAAACACCATATATTTT. Amino acids: CASSIPTGSGNTIYF.

This chain joins TRBV6-6 and TRBJ1-5, with D unresolved. The ends were cut back, 6 bases at V and 4 bases at J, with 10 bases in the middle. The germline V gene has CDR1 MNHNY and CDR2 SVGAGI (reference sequence). The CDR3 runs 13 residues. This chain's CDR3 is CASSPEVNQPQHF. The CDR3 DNA sequence: TGTGCCAGCAGCCCCGAGGTTAATCAGCCCCAGCATTTT.

The chain combines TRBV5-1 with TRBJ2-4; TRBD2 matches at 12 bases. The CDR3 spans 16 residues. The germline V gene has CDR1 SGHRS and CDR2 YFSETQ. V lost 2 bases, J lost 8 bases, and 8 bases stayed unmatched. CDR3 in DNA: TGCGCCAGCAGCTTAGGGACTAGCGGGTCCTTGGACATTCAGTACTTC. It is translated as CASSLGTSGSLDIQYF.

As DNA, the CDR3 is TGTGCCAGCAGTGACTCCGAGAGAGAGGCGCAGTATTTT. Protein sequence: CASSDSEREAQYF. The chain links TRBV6-4 to TRBJ2-3, with D hard to call. This CDR3 region has 13 residues. Trimming took 0 bases from V and 10 from J, leaving 11 bases between them. The germline V gene encodes CDR1 MRHNA and CDR2 SNTAGT.

The chain carries TRBV4-3 and TRBJ2-1; D unresolved. This CDR3 spans 15 amino acids. With 0 bases removed from V and 2 bases from J, the gap between germline ends came to 8 bases. Germline V gene lookup returns CDR1 LGHNA and CDR2 YSLEER. The CDR3, as DNA: TGCGCCAGCAGCCAAGAGGCGGCTCCCTACAATGAGCAGTTCTTC. Its translation: CASSQEAAPYNEQFF.

The rearrangement joins TRBV27 to TRBJ1-5; D is perhaps TRBD1 (6 bases). Germline CDR1 reads MNHEY; CDR2 reads SMNVEV (reference sequence). V gave up 2 bases and J gave up 1 base, with 12 bases separating them. The CDR3 is 16 residues long. The CDR3 bases are TGTGCCAGCAGTTTACTCCCCAGGGGAAGCAATCAGCCCCAGCATTTT. Its translation: CASSLLPRGSNQPQHF.

The chain couples TRBV6-5 to TRBJ2-2, with 7 bases that match TRBD2. CDR1 and CDR2 (germline): MNHEY, SVGAGI. The CDR3 is 15 amino acids. J gave up 7 bases and V 3 bases, and 8 bases lay outside the gene matches. The CDR3: CASSYNLAAGGELFF. The CDR3 DNA is TGTGCCAGCAGTTATAATCTAGCGGCAGGCGGGGAGCTGTTTTTT.

V and J are TRBV19 and TRBJ2-7; maybe TRBD2 (7 bases). This CDR3 is 18 amino acids long. The germline V and J ends were trimmed by 2 bases and 1 base, with 21 bases remaining between them. Germline V gene lookup returns CDR1 LNHDA and CDR2 SQIVND (reference sequence). The CDR3 sequence: CASSIIRRGAAISYEQYF. DNA for the CDR3: TGTGCCAGTAGTATAATTCGTCGGGGGGCCGCCATTTCCTACGAGCAGTACTTC.

J is TRBJ2-6 and V is TRBV9, with unresolved D. CDR3 length: 15 amino acids. Germline values: CDR1 SGDLS, CDR2 YYNGEE. V lost 0 bases, J lost 0 bases, and 4 bases lay in between. CDR3 DNA: TGTGCCAGCAGCGTAGGAGACTCTGGGGCCAACGTCCTGACTTTC. It codes for CASSVGDSGANVLTF.

Here the CDR3 DNA reads TGTGCCTCCAAAGCAGAACGGGACAGGGTGCTCCGGGCCACTGAAGCTTTCTTT. It yields the protein CASKAERDRVLRATEAFF. This chain links TRBV30 with TRBJ1-1; 9 positions agree with TRBD1. V shed 7 bases, J shed 4 bases, and the junction held 22 bases outside the gene matches. Germline CDR1 GTSNPN, CDR2 SVGIG (reference sequence). The CDR3 contains 18 residues.

V is TRBV6-6 and J is TRBJ2-7; unclear D gene. Germline V lookup: CDR1 MNHNY, CDR2 SVGAGI (reference sequence). V gave up 4 bases and J gave up 2 bases, with 12 bases separating them. The CDR3 loop spans 14 amino acids. CDR3 residues: CASSSYERTYEQYF. The CDR3 DNA is TGTGCCAGCAGTTCCTACGAGCGTACCTACGAGCAGTACTTC.

The genes are TRBV5-8 and TRBJ2-3, with 7 bases that match TRBD2. V lost 4 bases and J lost 1; bases outside the gene matches: 9. CDR3 length: 16 residues. Germline values: CDR1 SGHTS, CDR2 YDEGEE. CDR3 protein: CASSPGSLAGTDTQYF. The CDR3 DNA reads TGTGCCAGCAGCCCGGGCAGTCTAGCGGGCACAGATACGCAGTATTTT. Full variable domain (rest looked up from reference TRBV5-8 and TRBJ2-3): EAGVTQSPTHLIKTRGQQATLRCSPISGHTSVYWYQQALGLGLQFLLWYDEGEERNRGNFPPRFSGRQFPNYSSELNVNALELEDSALYLCASSPGSLAGTDTQYFGPGTRLTVL.

In DNA, the CDR3 is TGTGCCAGTAGTATGGCTGACTACGAGCAGTACTTC. This gives the protein CASSMADYEQYF. This rearrangement joins TRBV19 to TRBJ2-7; D is ambiguous. V was shortened by 3 bases and J by 3 bases, with 6 bases between the two germline ends. From germline, CDR1 is LNHDA and CDR2 SQIVND (reference sequence). The CDR3 consists of 12 residues.

As DNA, the CDR3 is TGTGCCAGCAGTTACCCAGGGAACACTGAAGCTTTCTTT. Translation: CASSYPGNTEAFF. V usage is TRBV6-5 and J usage is TRBJ1-1, with D hard to call. Germline-derived CDR1 and CDR2 are MNHEY and SVGAGI. V was shortened by 2 bases and J by 1 base, with 5 bases between the two germline ends. The CDR3 contains 13 residues.

The genes are TRBV7-3 and TRBJ2-2, with 7 positions matching TRBD1. Germline CDR1 SGHTA, CDR2 FQGTGA. V was pared by 5 bases and J by 2 bases, with 5 bases of the junction left unmatched. CDR3 length equals 15 residues. CDR3 DNA: TGTGCCAGCAGCCCCAGGGGGATCAACACCGGGGAGCTGTTTTTT. As protein: CASSPRGINTGELFF. The full variable domain, in which reference TRBV7-3 and TRBJ2-2 provide the parts outside the CDR3, is GAGVSQTPSNKVTEKGKYVELRCDPISGHTALYWYRQSLGQGPEFLIYFQGTGAADDSGLPNDRFFAVRPEGSVSTLKIQRTERGDSAVYLCASSPRGINTGELFFGEGSRLTVL.

This rearrangement joins TRBV19 to TRBJ2-7; 10 nucleotides align to TRBD2. The CDR3 is 15 amino acids. Germline loops: CDR1 LNHDA, CDR2 SQIVND (reference sequence). V was pared by 4 bases and J by 2 bases, with 5 bases of the junction left unmatched. The CDR3 DNA sequence: TGTGCCAGTAGTAGGCTAGCGGGAGTCACCTACGAGCAGTACTTC. Translating it yields CASSRLAGVTYEQYF.

The rearrangement links TRBV12-5 to TRBJ2-3; 9 bases map to TRBD1. Trimming at V came to 4 bases and at J to 2 bases, leaving 7 bases not matched to a gene. Germline V gene lookup returns CDR1 LGHNT and CDR2 FRNRAP. The CDR3 runs 16 residues. The chain's CDR3 is CASGSGQGRNTDTQYF. CDR3 nucleotide sequence: TGTGCTAGTGGTTCGGGACAGGGAAGGAACACAGATACGCAGTATTTT.

The rearrangement joins TRBV9 to TRBJ1-2, with D hard to call. The V end lost 0 bases, the J end lost 0 bases, and 12 bases lay between the germline ends. The CDR3 runs 16 residues. Germline V gene sequence: CDR1 SGDLS, CDR2 YYNGEE. Here the CDR3 reads CASSVVQIPPNYGYTF. DNA for the CDR3: TGTGCCAGCAGCGTAGTCCAGATCCCGCCTAACTATGGCTACACCTTC.

The V gene is TRBV27, the J gene TRBJ1-2; D possibly corresponds to TRBD1 (5 bases). CDR3 size: 12 residues. In germline, CDR1 is MNHEY, CDR2 SMNVEV (reference sequence). Trimming removed 3 bases at V and 4 bases at J, with 6 bases between. The CDR3, as DNA: TGTGCCAGCAGTTTTCAGGGCTATGGCTACACCTTC. It yields the protein CASSFQGYGYTF.

The chain carries TRBV7-9 and TRBJ2-5; TRBD1 matches at 11 bases. The CDR3 runs to 16 residues. From germline, CDR1 is SEHNR and CDR2 FQNEAQ (reference sequence). Losses at the gene ends were 5 bases for V and 2 bases for J; bases not matched to a gene: 7. CDR3 DNA: TGTGCCAGCAGCGACCGGGACAGGGGGATGCAAGAGACCCAGTACTTC. Translated, it gives CASSDRDRGMQETQYF.

The chain uses TRBV29-1 and TRBJ1-2; 8 nucleotides line up with TRBD1. The CDR3 is made up of 13 amino acids. The germline CDR1 and CDR2 sequences are SQVTM and ANQGSEA. Unmatched junction bases numbered 10, after V lost 8 bases and J lost 5 bases. Here the CDR3 DNA reads TGCAGCTTGTCACAGGGGGTTGGGTATGGCTACACCTTC. Translated, it gives CSLSQGVGYGYTF.

The chain recombines TRBV30 with TRBJ1-2; 10 positions agree with TRBD1. This CDR3 comprises 17 residues. Germline CDR1 reads GTSNPN; CDR2 reads SVGIG (reference sequence). With V trimmed by 6 bases and J by 1 base, 14 bases remained unmatched. The CDR3 loop reads CACHIPGTGAFNYGYTF. CDR3 bases: TGTGCCTGCCATATCCCCGGGACAGGGGCATTTAACTATGGCTACACCTTC.

The V and J genes are TRBV5-4 and TRBJ2-7; tentatively, D is TRBD2 (6 bases). Germline V gene sequence: CDR1 SGHNT, CDR2 YYREEE (reference sequence). This CDR3 is 13 amino acids long. V was trimmed by 4 bases and J by 2 bases, leaving 10 bases between them. CDR3 loop: CASSRRDPYEQYF. As DNA, the CDR3 is TGTGCCAGCAGCAGGCGGGACCCCTACGAGCAGTACTTC.

This chain uses TRBV29-1 with TRBJ2-3; 9 bases map to TRBD2. The CDR3 length is 12 residues. The germline gives CDR1 SQVTM, CDR2 ANQGSEA. The chain's CDR3 is CGAGGSTDTQYF. CDR3 bases: TGCGGAGCGGGGGGTAGCACAGATACGCAGTATTTT.

This clone was seen a single time. The chain has TRBV6-5 and TRBJ2-7, with D possibly TRBD2 on 5 matching bases. The germline V and J ends were trimmed by 3 bases and 0 bases, with 12 bases remaining between them. The CDR3 loop spans 15 amino acids. CDR1 and CDR2 (germline): MNHEY, SVGAGI. CDR3 nucleotides: TGTGCCAGCAGTTATTACCTAGGGAGCTCCTACGAGCAGTACTTC. Translated: CASSYYLGSSYEQYF.